A selection of T cell receptor beta chains follows, all from one sample in a study of blood T cell repertoires in COVID-19. Measured with immunoSEQ multiplex PCR; TCRdb has only the in-frame clones, and not every one. Of roughly 30,000 clones listed, about 85% are singletons. Sequencing was carried out using peripheral blood. The source is a human donor with acute or convalescent COVID-19. The donor label of this sample is uncertain. CDR3s include the opening cysteine and the closing phenylalanine or tryptophan.

V gene	J gene	CDR3 protein
TRBV30	TRBJ1-1	CAWSTGTVAFF
TRBV10-2	TRBJ2-2	CASSDLYRGGAGELFF
TRBV5-1	TRBJ2-7	CASSRLGYEQYF
TRBV7-3	TRBJ1-1	CASSLTSGDTEAFF
TRBV24-1	TRBJ2-2	CATSDPNTTGELFF
TRBV11-3	TRBJ2-5	CASRTGTSGQETQYF
TRBV5-4	TRBJ2-5	CASSLGLGSQETQYF
TRBV28	TRBJ1-5	CATTRTGYNQPQHF
TRBV7-2	TRBJ2-3	CASSTAGKGADTQYF
TRBV21-1	TRBJ2-2	CATFRTGNYTGELFF
TRBV11-1	TRBJ2-2	CASSPIALPNTGELFF
TRBV6-5	TRBJ2-1	CASSYRLAGYNEQFF
TRBV10-2	TRBJ2-7	CASSDWQGVSYEQYF
TRBV5-1	TRBJ2-5	CASSLDLPNETQYF
TRBV18	TRBJ1-4	CASSPPDGLNEKLFF
TRBV4-1	TRBJ2-3	CASSLIVAGTDTQYF
TRBV14	TRBJ2-1	CASSQDRAPGWDEQFF